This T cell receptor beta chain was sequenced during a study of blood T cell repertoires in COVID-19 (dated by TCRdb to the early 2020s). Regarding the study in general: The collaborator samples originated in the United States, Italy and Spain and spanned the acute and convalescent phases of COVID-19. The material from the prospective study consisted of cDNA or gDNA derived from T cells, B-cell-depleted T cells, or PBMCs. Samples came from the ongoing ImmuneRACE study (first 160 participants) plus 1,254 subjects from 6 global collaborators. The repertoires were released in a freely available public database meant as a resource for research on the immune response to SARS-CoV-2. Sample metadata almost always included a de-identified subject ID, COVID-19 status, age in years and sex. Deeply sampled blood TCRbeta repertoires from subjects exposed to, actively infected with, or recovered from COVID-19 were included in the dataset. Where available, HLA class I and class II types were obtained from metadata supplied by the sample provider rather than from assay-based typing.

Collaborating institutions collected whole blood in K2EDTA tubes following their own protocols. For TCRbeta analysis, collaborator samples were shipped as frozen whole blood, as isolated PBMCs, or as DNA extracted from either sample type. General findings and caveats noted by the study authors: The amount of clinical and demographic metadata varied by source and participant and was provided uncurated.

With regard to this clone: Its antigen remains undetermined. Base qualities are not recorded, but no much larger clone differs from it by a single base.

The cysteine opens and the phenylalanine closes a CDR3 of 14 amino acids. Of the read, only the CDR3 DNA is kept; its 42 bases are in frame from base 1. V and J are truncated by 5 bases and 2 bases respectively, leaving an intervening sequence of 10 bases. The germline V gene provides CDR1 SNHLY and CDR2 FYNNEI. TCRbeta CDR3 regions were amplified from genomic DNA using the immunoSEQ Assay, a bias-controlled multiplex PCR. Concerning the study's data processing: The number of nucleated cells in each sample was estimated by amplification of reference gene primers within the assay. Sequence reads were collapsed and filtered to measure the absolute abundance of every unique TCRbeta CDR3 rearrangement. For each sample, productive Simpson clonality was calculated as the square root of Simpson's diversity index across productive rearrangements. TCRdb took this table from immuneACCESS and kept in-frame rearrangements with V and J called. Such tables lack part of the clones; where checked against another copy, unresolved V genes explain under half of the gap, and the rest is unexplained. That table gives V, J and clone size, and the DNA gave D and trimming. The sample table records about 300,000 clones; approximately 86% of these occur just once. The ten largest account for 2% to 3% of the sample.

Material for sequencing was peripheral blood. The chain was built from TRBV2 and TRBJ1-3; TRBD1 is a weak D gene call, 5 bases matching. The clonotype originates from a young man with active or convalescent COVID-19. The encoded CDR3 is CASSIQAAGNTIYF. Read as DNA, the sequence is TGTGCCAGCAGTATACAGGCTGCTGGAAACACCATATATTTT. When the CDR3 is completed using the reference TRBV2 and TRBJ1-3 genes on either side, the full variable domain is EPEVTQTPSHQVTQMGQEVILRCVPISNHLYFYWYRQILGQKVEFLVSFYNNEISEKSEIFDDQFSVERPDGSNFTLKIRSTKLEDSAMYFCASSIQAAGNTIYFGEGSWLTVV.